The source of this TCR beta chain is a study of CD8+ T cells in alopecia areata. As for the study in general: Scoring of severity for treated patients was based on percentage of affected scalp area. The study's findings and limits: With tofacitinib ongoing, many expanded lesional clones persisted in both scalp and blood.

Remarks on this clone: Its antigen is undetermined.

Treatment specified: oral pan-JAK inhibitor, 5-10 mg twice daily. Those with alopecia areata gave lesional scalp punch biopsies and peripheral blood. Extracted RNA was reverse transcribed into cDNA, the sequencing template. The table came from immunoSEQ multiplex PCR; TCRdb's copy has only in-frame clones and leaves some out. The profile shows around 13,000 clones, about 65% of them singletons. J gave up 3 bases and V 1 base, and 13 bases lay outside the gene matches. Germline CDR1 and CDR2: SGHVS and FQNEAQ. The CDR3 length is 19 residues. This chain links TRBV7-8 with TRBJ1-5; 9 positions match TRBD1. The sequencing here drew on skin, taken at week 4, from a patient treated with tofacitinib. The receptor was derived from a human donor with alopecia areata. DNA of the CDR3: TGTGCCAGCAGCTTAGGGGAAAACACAGGGGGCCCGACCAATCAGCCCCAGCATTTT. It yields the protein CASSLGENTGGPTNQPQHF. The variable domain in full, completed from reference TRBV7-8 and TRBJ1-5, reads GAGVSQSPRYKVAKRGQDVALRCDPISGHVSLFWYQQALGQGPEFLTYFQNEAQLDKSGLPSDRFFAERPEGSVSTLKIQRTQQEDSAVYLCASSLGENTGGPTNQPQHFGDGTRLSIL.